In this sample, the clone carrying this TCR beta chain turned up once. Use of 60 Vbeta and 13 Jbeta primers characterized the PCR. Generated by immunoSEQ multiplex PCR, the TCRdb table keeps only in-frame clones and is missing some. In the table there are roughly 75,000 clones, 84% of which are singletons. The data belong to a study of cytomegalovirus exposure and HLA in healthy donors. The CDR3 is 15 residues long. Germline V CDR1 and CDR2: MDHEN, SYDVKM. Sequencing input: PBMCs. V is TRBV28 and J is TRBJ2-4, with TRBD1 matching over 9 bases. The source is a man aged 65 to 85 in good health and CMV-seropositive. Here the CDR3 reads CSTRTGGRAKNIQYF. As DNA, the CDR3 is TGTTCTACACGTACAGGGGGCCGAGCCAAAAACATTCAGTACTTC.